The 25 T cell receptor beta chains below all came from one sample that was sequenced in a study of OX40 agonist ivuxolimab in advanced cancers. Here immunoSEQ multiplex PCR was the method, and the copy in TCRdb shows in-frame clones only, minus some. This table holds under 80,000 clones, roughly 86% found once. The source material was CD4+ or CD8+ T cells sorted from blood, sampled in a trial of the OX40 agonist ivuxolimab. The receptors shown here come from an adult with an advanced solid tumor such as melanoma, head and neck, liver or kidney cancer.

V is TRBV11-3 and J is TRBJ2-3; D is undetermined. V was pared by 5 bases and J by 0 bases, with 9 bases between. Germline CDR1 is SGHNT and CDR2 is YENEEA. The CDR3 covers 14 residues. CDR3 region: CASSNTLSTDTQYF. For the CDR3, the DNA is TGTGCCAGCAGCAATACACTCAGCACAGATACGCAGTATTTT.

The V and J genes are TRBV19 and TRBJ2-2; 7 bases align to TRBD1. Germline V gene data show CDR1 as LNHDA and CDR2 as SQIVND (reference sequence). The CDR3 contains 14 residues. V lost 4 bases and J lost 7; bases outside the gene matches: 6. CDR3 loop: CASSTTGLGGELFF. DNA of the CDR3: TGTGCCAGTAGTACGACAGGGTTAGGCGGGGAGCTGTTTTTT.

This clone was seen only a few times. CDR3 amino acids: CASSFSITGPKNTEAFF. The CDR3 nucleotides read TGTGCCAGCAGTTTTAGTATAACAGGCCCCAAGAACACTGAAGCTTTCTTT. This chain joins TRBV27 and TRBJ1-1; the D gene is possibly TRBD1 (5 bases). The CDR3 length is 17 residues. Germline V gene data show CDR1 as MNHEY and CDR2 as SMNVEV (reference sequence). Trimming took 3 bases from V and 1 from J, leaving 18 bases between them.

This clone has just one count. This chain connects TRBV19 to TRBJ2-6, with no clear D. Germline values: CDR1 LNHDA, CDR2 SQIVND (reference sequence). This CDR3 spans 15 amino acids. Trimming stripped 8 bases from V and 0 bases from J, with 11 bases between. The CDR3 here is CASERRTSGANVLTF. The CDR3 bases are TGTGCCAGTGAAAGACGGACCTCTGGGGCCAACGTCCTGACTTTC.

The V gene is TRBV7-3, the J gene TRBJ1-2; possible D gene TRBD1, 5 bases. V was shortened by 3 bases and J by 6 bases, with 11 bases between the two germline ends. Looked up from germline, CDR1 is SGHTA and CDR2 is FQGTGA. The CDR3 sequence is 13 residues long. Written as DNA, the CDR3 is TGTGCCAGCAGCTTTAACGAGGGGAATGGCTACACCTTC. Protein: CASSFNEGNGYTF.

The chain links TRBV7-6 to TRBJ1-2; D is unclear. Germline V gives CDR1 SGHVS, CDR2 FNYEAQ. The CDR3 contains 15 residues. Trimming took off 2 bases at V and 4 bases at J, with 14 bases between the two ends. The DNA for the CDR3 is TGTGCCAGCAGCTTAATGTCGGGGTCCATCTATGGCTACACCTTC. Protein sequence: CASSLMSGSIYGYTF.

This clone has a single count. The V gene is TRBV18, the J gene TRBJ1-1; no clear D gene. The CDR3 has 15 residues. Trimming cost V 3 bases and J 1 base, with 12 bases left between them. The germline V gene has CDR1 KGHSH and CDR2 LQKENI. The CDR3 region has the DNA TGTGCCAGCTCACCCCGGGCACGGACGAACACTGAAGCTTTCTTT. Its translation: CASSPRARTNTEAFF.

The chain combines TRBV9 with TRBJ2-7; the D gene is possibly TRBD2 (5 bases). In germline, CDR1 is SGDLS, CDR2 YYNGEE. The CDR3 extends over 13 amino acids. V was shortened by 4 bases and J by 0 bases, with 8 bases between the two germline ends. CDR3 bases: TGTGCCAGCAGCAACCGGGACTCCTACGAGCAGTACTTC. Its translation is CASSNRDSYEQYF.

V gene TRBV5-5 combines with J gene TRBJ2-7, with D possibly being TRBD1 (6 bases). The length of the CDR3 is 14 residues. From germline, CDR1 is SGHKS and CDR2 YYEKEE (reference sequence). Trimming cost V 2 bases and J 2 bases, with 11 bases left between them. This CDR3 reads CASSFRDITYEQYF. As DNA, the CDR3 is TGTGCCAGCAGCTTCCGGGACATAACCTACGAGCAGTACTTC.

This clone was seen a few times. The V and J genes are TRBV2 and TRBJ1-3; the D is unclear. The V end was cut by 6 bases, the J end by 1 base, with 4 bases between. Germline V CDR1 and CDR2: SNHLY, FYNNEI. This CDR3 contains 12 residues. CDR3 nucleotides: TGTGCCAGCAGACAGTCTGGAAACACCATATATTTT. Its translation: CASRQSGNTIYF. The full variable domain, completed using reference TRBV2 and TRBJ1-3, is EPEVTQTPSHQVTQMGQEVILRCVPISNHLYFYWYRQILGQKVEFLVSFYNNEISEKSEIFDDQFSVERPDGSNFTLKIRSTKLEDSAMYFCASRQSGNTIYFGEGSWLTVV.

This clone was seen a single time. The gene calls are TRBV6-5 and TRBJ1-5; the D is unclear. The V and J ends lost 5 bases and 6 bases respectively, with 11 bases between them. Germline CDR1 and CDR2: MNHEY and SVGAGI. The length of the CDR3 is 13 residues. CDR3 amino acids: CASSGEGSQPQHF. CDR3 DNA sequence: TGTGCCAGCAGTGGGGAGGGTAGTCAGCCCCAGCATTTT.

The chain couples TRBV5-6 to TRBJ1-3; possibly TRBD1 for D (6 bases). Germline CDR1 reads SGHDT; CDR2 reads YYEEEE. V shed 0 bases and J shed 2 bases, with 9 bases lying between them. The length of the CDR3 is 15 residues. CDR3 DNA sequence: TGTGCCAGCAGCTTGGTGGGGGGGCCTGGAAACACCATATATTTT. Its translation: CASSLVGGPGNTIYF.

The chain combines TRBV10-3 with TRBJ2-3; maybe TRBD2 (6 bases). This CDR3 is built from 14 residues. The V end lost 7 bases, the J end lost 0 bases, and 11 bases lay between the germline ends. Germline CDR1 is ENHRY and CDR2 is SYGVKD. The CDR3 sequence: CAIKERVSTDTQYF. CDR3 coding DNA: TGTGCCATCAAGGAGCGGGTTAGCACAGATACGCAGTATTTT.

The chain recombines TRBV7-9 with TRBJ1-2; D is perhaps TRBD1 (6 bases). Germline CDR1 is SEHNR and CDR2 is FQNEAQ (reference sequence). V lost 5 bases and J lost 7, with 14 bases in between. The CDR3 covers 13 residues. CDR3 sequence reads: CASSPQGSLGYTF. DNA of the CDR3: TGTGCCAGCAGCCCACAGGGATCTCTTGGCTACACCTTC.

This sequence joins TRBV5-1 and TRBJ2-7, with TRBD1 matching over 8 bases. The CDR3 consists of 15 residues. Germline V lookup: CDR1 SGHRS, CDR2 YFSETQ. Unmatched junction bases numbered 7, after V lost 3 bases and J lost 2 bases. The DNA of the CDR3 is TGCGCCAGCAGCTCTGGCGGACAGGGAGCCTACGAGCAGTACTTC. This codes for CASSSGGQGAYEQYF.

The rearrangement links TRBV9 to TRBJ2-2; D is unresolved. CDR3 length: 12 residues. CDR1 SGDLS and CDR2 YYNGEE come from the germline V gene. Trimming cost V 1 base and J 5 bases, with 3 bases left between them. In DNA form, the CDR3 reads TGTGCCAGCAGCGTAAGAACCGGGGAGCTGTTTTTT. Protein: CASSVRTGELFF.

The chain employs TRBV6-5 and TRBJ2-7; TRBD1 matches at 10 bases. The CDR3 length is 15 residues. Unmatched junction bases numbered 5, after V lost 2 bases and J lost 4 bases. Germline V CDR1 and CDR2: MNHEY, SVGAGI. The CDR3 bases are TGTGCCAGCAGTTACACCCGGGACAGGGGATACGAGCAGTACTTC. Amino acid sequence: CASSYTRDRGYEQYF.

The chain employs TRBV7-2 and TRBJ2-3; possibly TRBD1 or TRBD2 for D (5 bases each). The CDR3 is 16 residues long. The V end lost 1 base, the J end lost 0 bases, and 11 bases lay between the germline ends. The germline gives CDR1 SGHTA, CDR2 FQGNSA. The CDR3 protein is CASSLGRGRSTDTQYF. The CDR3, as DNA: TGTGCCAGCAGCTTAGGTCGGGGACGTAGCACAGATACGCAGTATTTT. The full variable domain, in which reference TRBV7-2 and TRBJ2-3 provide the parts outside the CDR3, is GAGVSQSPSNKVTEKGKDVELRCDPISGHTALYWYRQSLGQGLEFLIYFQGNSAPDKSGLPSDRFSAERTGGSVSTLTIQRTQQEDSAVYLCASSLGRGRSTDTQYFGPGTRLTVL.

The chain is built from TRBV11-2 and TRBJ2-7; 9 nucleotides match TRBD2. V shed 4 bases, J shed 6 bases, and the junction held 10 bases outside the gene matches. CDR3 length equals 15 residues. Germline CDR1 and CDR2: SGHAT and FQNNGV. Here the CDR3 DNA reads TGTGCCAGCAGCTCAACGGGACTAGCTGGGACCGAGCAGTACTTC. Translated, it gives CASSSTGLAGTEQYF.

This clone was observed a handful of times. The rearrangement uses TRBV7-9 and TRBJ2-7; D is possibly TRBD1 (5 bases). Germline V gives CDR1 SEHNR, CDR2 FQNEAQ (reference sequence). V gave up 7 bases and J gave up 4 bases, with 11 bases separating them. This CDR3 spans 12 amino acids. CDR3 bases: TGTGCCAGCACCATGCAGGGTTACGAGCAGTACTTC. Translation: CASTMQGYEQYF. Together with reference TRBV7-9 and TRBJ2-7, the CDR3 gives the full variable domain: DTGVSQNPRHKITKRGQNVTFRCDPISEHNRLYWYRQTLGQGPEFLTYFQNEAQLEKSRLLSDRFSAERPKGSFSTLEIQRTEQGDSAMYLCASTMQGYEQYFGPGTRLTVT.

CDR3 sequence (DNA): TGTGCCAGCAGTTACGAGTACCAAGAGACCCAGTACTTC. Translation: CASSYEYQETQYF. The V and J genes are TRBV6-5 and TRBJ2-5; no reliable D call. Looked up from germline, CDR1 is MNHEY and CDR2 is SVGAGI. CDR3 size: 13 residues. The V gene lost 2 bases and the J gene lost 0 bases, with 4 bases spanning the gap.

The V gene is TRBV5-4, the J gene TRBJ2-3, with D possibly TRBD2 on 6 matching bases. The CDR3 spans 15 residues. V was pared by 0 bases and J by 6 bases, with 14 bases between. Per germline, CDR1 SGHNT and CDR2 YYREEE (reference sequence). DNA of the CDR3: TGTGCCAGCAGCTTGGGGTTGCGGGGCTCGGATACGCAGTATTTT. Its translation: CASSLGLRGSDTQYF.

This chain joins TRBV28 and TRBJ2-4; 8 bases match TRBD1. The germline gives CDR1 MDHEN, CDR2 SYDVKM. V lost 2 bases, J lost 9 bases, and 9 bases stayed unmatched. The CDR3 covers 15 residues. The CDR3 DNA reads TGTGCCAGCAGTTTAACGGGCAGGGGGCGAGGCATTCAGTACTTC. Protein sequence: CASSLTGRGRGIQYF.

The genes are TRBV5-8 and TRBJ2-1; D possibly matches TRBD1 or TRBD2 (5 bases each). The ends were cut back, 0 bases at V and 6 bases at J, with 13 bases in the middle. The CDR3 sequence is 15 residues long. Germline CDR1 reads SGHTS; CDR2 reads YDEGEE. CDR3 DNA sequence: TGTGCCAGCAGCTTGGGTGGGACCCAGTCCAATGAGCAGTTCTTC. This encodes CASSLGGTQSNEQFF.

The V call is TRBV2, the J call TRBJ2-1; D perhaps matches TRBD1 (6 bases). The CDR3 sequence is 15 residues long. Trimming stripped 6 bases from V and 1 base from J, with 13 bases between. Germline V CDR1 and CDR2: SNHLY, FYNNEI. The CDR3 nucleotides are TGTGCCAGCAGGGAAAACAGGGAGTCCTACAATGAGCAGTTCTTC. The encoded protein is CASRENRESYNEQFF.